These T cell receptor beta chains were read from a single sample in a study of T cell responses to AZD1222 COVID-19 vaccine. The data were produced by immunoSEQ multiplex PCR, yet TCRdb's version contains in-frame clones alone and is incomplete. The table lists approximately 150,000 clones, around 90% of them singletons, with roughly 3.3% in the top ten. The specimen comprised peripheral blood, sampled 28 days after the second AZD1222 dose. The receptors derive from an adult who received the AZD1222 COVID-19 vaccine. Each CDR3 is given with its conserved first and last residue. The order of the fields is D gene, V gene, clone size, J gene, CDR3 DNA, CDR3 protein. A D gene is named only where the DNA matches it firmly. Size values are once, few and many counts, or a class for expanded clones, and some rows have none.

d_gene: TRBD2
v_gene: TRBV7-2
abundance: NA
j_gene: TRBJ2-3
CDR3nt: TGTGCCAGCAGCTTAGTCCGGACTAGAGGAGATACGCAGTATTTT
CDR3aa: CASSLVRTRGDTQYF

d_gene: TRBD2
v_gene: TRBV5-1
abundance: NA
j_gene: TRBJ2-3
CDR3nt: TGCGCCAGCAGCTTGGTCCTAGCGGAGACAGATACGCAGTATTTT
CDR3aa: CASSLVLAETDTQYF

d_gene: TRBD1
v_gene: TRBV6-4
abundance: few
j_gene: TRBJ2-2
CDR3nt: TGTGCCAGCAGAAAGGACAGGGTCACCGGGGAGCTGTTTTTT
CDR3aa: CASRKDRVTGELFF

d_gene: NA
v_gene: TRBV7-3
abundance: NA
j_gene: TRBJ1-6
CDR3nt: TGTGCCAGCAGCTCGGGGCAGGGCGGCTCACCCCTCCACTTT
CDR3aa: CASSSGQGGSPLHF

d_gene: NA
v_gene: TRBV19
abundance: NA
j_gene: TRBJ1-5
CDR3nt: TGTGCCAGTACCATGTCAGGGGCCAATCAGCCCCAGCATTTT
CDR3aa: CASTMSGANQPQHF

d_gene: NA
v_gene: TRBV5-1
abundance: NA
j_gene: TRBJ1-1
CDR3nt: TGCGCCAGCAGCTTGGGGACCATGGGCACTGAAGCTTTCTTT
CDR3aa: CASSLGTMGTEAFF

d_gene: NA
v_gene: TRBV7-2
abundance: few
j_gene: TRBJ2-3
CDR3nt: TGTGCCAGCAGCTTAGTTCCCACAGATACGCAGTATTTT
CDR3aa: CASSLVPTDTQYF

d_gene: NA
v_gene: TRBV30
abundance: NA
j_gene: TRBJ2-3
CDR3nt: TGTGCCTTTAAGGGGGTCCCAGATACGCAGTATTTT
CDR3aa: CAFKGVPDTQYF

d_gene: TRBD1
v_gene: TRBV20-1
abundance: NA
j_gene: TRBJ2-3
CDR3nt: TGCAGTGCTAGTGGACAGGGGCAAAGCACAGATACGCAGTATTTT
CDR3aa: CSASGQGQSTDTQYF

d_gene: TRBD2
v_gene: TRBV7-2
abundance: few
j_gene: TRBJ2-1
CDR3nt: TGTGCCAGCAGCTTAGTGGGTAGCGGGAGCCCCAGAGGGGATGAGCAGTTCTTC
CDR3aa: CASSLVGSGSPRGDEQFF

d_gene: NA
v_gene: TRBV19
abundance: once
j_gene: TRBJ1-2
CDR3nt: TGTGCCAGTAGTATTTCGCTCCCGCCCTCGACGGGGGGCTACACCTTC
CDR3aa: CASSISLPPSTGGYTF

d_gene: NA
v_gene: TRBV6-2/TRBV6-3
abundance: NA
j_gene: TRBJ2-5
CDR3nt: TGTGCCAGCAGTTACGGCCAGGATAAAGAGACCCAGTACTTC
CDR3aa: CASSYGQDKETQYF

d_gene: TRBD2
v_gene: TRBV28
abundance: NA
j_gene: TRBJ2-1
CDR3nt: TGTGCCAGCAGGCCTATCCGCGGGAGGGCCGAGGGGAATGAGCAGTTCTTC
CDR3aa: CASRPIRGRAEGNEQFF

d_gene: NA
v_gene: TRBV6-4
abundance: NA
j_gene: TRBJ2-4
CDR3nt: TGTGCCAGCCCTAAAAGGAGAGCACCTCGTTCTAAAAACATTCAGTACTTC
CDR3aa: CASPKRRAPRSKNIQYF

d_gene: TRBD1
v_gene: TRBV27
abundance: NA
j_gene: TRBJ1-1
CDR3nt: TGTGCCAGCAGCCATGGACAGGGGGTCACTGAAGCTTTCTTT
CDR3aa: CASSHGQGVTEAFF

d_gene: NA
v_gene: TRBV6-4
abundance: NA
j_gene: TRBJ1-1
CDR3nt: TGTGCCAGCAGGGCCAGCTTTAACACTGAAGCTTTCTTT
CDR3aa: CASRASFNTEAFF

d_gene: NA
v_gene: TRBV30
abundance: NA
j_gene: TRBJ2-7
CDR3nt: TGTGCCTGGAGTGGGGGAGACACCGAGGGTCAGTACTTC
CDR3aa: CAWSGGDTEGQYF

d_gene: TRBD1
v_gene: TRBV19
abundance: NA
j_gene: TRBJ1-1
CDR3nt: TGTGCCAGTAGTATGTGGACAGGGTCCCCTTCAGAAGCTTTCTTT
CDR3aa: CASSMWTGSPSEAFF

d_gene: NA
v_gene: TRBV24-1
abundance: NA
j_gene: TRBJ1-5
CDR3nt: TGTGCCACCAGTGATTCAGGCGGGGTCCAGCCCCAGCATTTT
CDR3aa: CATSDSGGVQPQHF

d_gene: NA
v_gene: TRBV5-6
abundance: NA
j_gene: TRBJ1-1
CDR3nt: TGTGCCAGCAGCGGGACACTGAACACTGAAGCTTTCTTT
CDR3aa: CASSGTLNTEAFF

d_gene: TRBD1
v_gene: TRBV30
abundance: once
j_gene: TRBJ1-3
CDR3nt: TGTGCCTGGACTATAAGAGGGACAGCTGGAAACACCATATATTTT
CDR3aa: CAWTIRGTAGNTIYF

d_gene: TRBD2
v_gene: TRBV5-6
abundance: NA
j_gene: TRBJ2-7
CDR3nt: TGTGCCAGCAGCCGGGGACTAGCGCTTAGCGAGCAGTACTTC
CDR3aa: CASSRGLALSEQYF

d_gene: TRBD1
v_gene: TRBV19
abundance: NA
j_gene: TRBJ2-1
CDR3nt: TGTGCCAGTAGTAGGCAGGGGGTGGGTGAGCAGTTCTTC
CDR3aa: CASSRQGVGEQFF

d_gene: TRBD1
v_gene: TRBV5-1
abundance: NA
j_gene: TRBJ1-6
CDR3nt: TGCGCCAGCAGCTTGGGGACAGGGAACAATTCACCCCTCCACTTT
CDR3aa: CASSLGTGNNSPLHF

d_gene: NA
v_gene: TRBV5-1
abundance: once
j_gene: TRBJ1-4
CDR3nt: TGCGCCAGCAGCTTAGGCCCCGGGGGAAATGAAAAACTGTTTTTT
CDR3aa: CASSLGPGGNEKLFF

d_gene: TRBD1
v_gene: TRBV27
abundance: NA
j_gene: TRBJ2-1
CDR3nt: TGTGCCAGCAGTTTGGAGGCAGGGGGCTCCTACAATGAGCAGTTCTTC
CDR3aa: CASSLEAGGSYNEQFF

d_gene: TRBD1
v_gene: TRBV29-1
abundance: NA
j_gene: TRBJ2-7
CDR3nt: TGCAGCGCGACAGGGGGCGGATCTTACGAGCAGTACTTC
CDR3aa: CSATGGGSYEQYF

d_gene: TRBD1
v_gene: TRBV18
abundance: NA
j_gene: TRBJ2-1
CDR3nt: TGTGCCAGCTCACCACCGGGGACAGGTTCTAATGAGCAGTTCTTC
CDR3aa: CASSPPGTGSNEQFF

d_gene: NA
v_gene: TRBV7-9
abundance: NA
j_gene: TRBJ1-2
CDR3nt: TGTGCCAGCAGCTTGTGGGATACCTATGGCTACACCTTC
CDR3aa: CASSLWDTYGYTF

d_gene: NA
v_gene: TRBV27
abundance: once
j_gene: TRBJ1-1
CDR3nt: TGTGCCAGCAACGCCCGGGGGGCAGTTCTGAACACTGAAGCTTTCTTT
CDR3aa: CASNARGAVLNTEAFF

d_gene: TRBD1
v_gene: TRBV19
abundance: NA
j_gene: TRBJ2-7
CDR3nt: TGTGCCAGTAGTCTAAACAGGGGCGCGATCGAGCAGTACTTC
CDR3aa: CASSLNRGAIEQYF

d_gene: TRBD2
v_gene: TRBV28
abundance: NA
j_gene: TRBJ2-5
CDR3nt: TGTGCCAGCTCAGGACCTAGCGGAAAGTTCCAAGAGACCCAGTACTTC
CDR3aa: CASSGPSGKFQETQYF

d_gene: TRBD2
v_gene: TRBV5-1
abundance: once
j_gene: TRBJ2-5
CDR3nt: TGCGCCAGCAGCTTGTCAGCGGGAGGGGGAGAGACCCAGTACTTC
CDR3aa: CASSLSAGGGETQYF

d_gene: NA
v_gene: TRBV7-9
abundance: NA
j_gene: TRBJ2-7
CDR3nt: TGTGCCAGCAGCTTAGGAGGGGACGAGCAGTACTTC
CDR3aa: CASSLGGDEQYF

d_gene: NA
v_gene: TRBV12-3/TRBV12-4
abundance: NA
j_gene: TRBJ1-6
CDR3nt: TGTGCCAGCAGTTTAACTCATTCACCCCTCCACTTT
CDR3aa: CASSLTHSPLHF

d_gene: NA
v_gene: TRBV15
abundance: NA
j_gene: TRBJ2-6
CDR3nt: TGTGCCACCAGCAGAGATTCACGGGACTCTGCACACTCTGGGGCCAACGTCCTGACTTTC
CDR3aa: CATSRDSRDSAHSGANVLTF

d_gene: TRBD1
v_gene: TRBV6-2/TRBV6-3
abundance: NA
j_gene: TRBJ1-1
CDR3nt: TGTGCCAGCAGTTCGGGGCAAGGGGGCCCTGAAGCTTTCTTT
CDR3aa: CASSSGQGGPEAFF

d_gene: NA
v_gene: TRBV5-1
abundance: NA
j_gene: TRBJ2-1
CDR3nt: TGCGCCAGCAGCTTGGAACGTGGGAGTGATGAGCAGTTCTTC
CDR3aa: CASSLERGSDEQFF

d_gene: TRBD2
v_gene: TRBV25-1
abundance: NA
j_gene: TRBJ2-1
CDR3nt: TGTGCCAGCAGTGACCGACTAGCGGGAGGTCCCTACAATGAGCAGTTCTTC
CDR3aa: CASSDRLAGGPYNEQFF

d_gene: TRBD1
v_gene: TRBV6-2/TRBV6-3
abundance: once
j_gene: TRBJ1-1
CDR3nt: TGTGCCAGCAGTTACTCTCCGGGACAGGGTATAAACACTGAAGCTTTCTTT
CDR3aa: CASSYSPGQGINTEAFF